Shown below are 19 T cell receptor beta chains from a single sample sequenced in a study of CD8 T cells in ankylosing spondylitis. No antigens are known for them. The study's findings and limits: Seven or eight highly homologous variants formed a TCR beta motif that appeared characteristic of ankylosing spondylitis blood.

Via MiXCR, TCRdb re-called the 5' RACE reads, giving one row per CDR3 protein. The data contain about 800,000 distinct CDR3 sequences, roughly 12% of them singletons. Sequencing was done on a sample of blood, either unsorted or a sorted T cell fraction (not recorded which). These receptors originate from a male donor with ankylosing spondylitis.

A few counts support this clonotype. The gene calls are TRBV6-4 and TRBJ1-2, with a weak D call TRBD1 (5 bases). The CDR3 runs 13 residues. Germline lookup yields CDR1 MRHNA and CDR2 SNTAGT. The ends were cut back, 1 base at V and 9 bases at J, with 12 bases in the middle. This CDR3 reads CASSDFPGSSYTF. Written as DNA, the CDR3 is TGTGCCAGCAGTGACTTCCCAGGGTCCAGCTACACCTTC.

In DNA, the CDR3 is TGCGCCAGCAGCCTGGACATTCGGGAAAAACTGTTTTTT. It codes for CASSLDIREKLFF. V is TRBV5-1 and J is TRBJ1-4; TRBD1 is a possible D gene (5 bases). V was pared by 4 bases and J by 8 bases, with 12 bases between. The CDR3 loop spans 13 amino acids. The V gene's germline CDR1 is SGHRS and CDR2 YFSETQ. Together with reference TRBV5-1 and TRBJ1-4, the CDR3 gives the full variable domain: KAGVTQTPRYLIKTRGQQVTLSCSPISGHRSVSWYQQTPGQGLQFLFEYFSETQRNKGNFPGRFSGRQFSNSRSEMNVSTLELGDSALYLCASSLDIREKLFFGSGTQLSVL.

The genes are TRBV6-2 or TRBV6-3 and TRBJ2-5; 11 bases are a match to TRBD2. CDR3 size: 14 residues. Germline lookup yields CDR1 MNHEY and CDR2 SVGEGT. The V gene end was trimmed by 4 bases and the J gene end by 7 bases; junction bases not matched to a gene: 5. Here the CDR3 reads CASSLAGGRVTQYF. The CDR3 DNA reads TGTGCCAGCAGTTTAGCGGGAGGGCGTGTGACCCAGTACTTC.

This rearrangement joins TRBV9 to TRBJ2-5, with TRBD2 matching 12 bases. Germline loops: CDR1 SGDLS, CDR2 YYNGEE. CDR3 size: 17 residues. The V and J ends lost 3 bases and 0 bases, in that order; junction bases with no gene match: 6. Written as DNA, the CDR3 is TGTGCCAGCAGCGGGACTAGCGGGGATCCGTACCAAGAGACCCAGTACTTC. Translating gives CASSGTSGDPYQETQYF.

V and J are TRBV7-3 and TRBJ2-7; maybe TRBD1 (5 bases). CDR1 and CDR2 from the germline V gene are SGHTA and FQGTGA. This CDR3 is 15 amino acids long. The V end lost 0 bases, the J end lost 5 bases, and 14 bases lay between the germline ends. In nucleotides, the CDR3 is TGTGCCAGCAGCTTAACGGCTGGGGCGGTGGACGAGCAGTACTTC. Encoded protein: CASSLTAGAVDEQYF.

J is TRBJ2-1 and V is TRBV18, with D tentatively TRBD2 (6 bases). This CDR3 has 13 residues. CDR1 is KGHSH, CDR2 LQKENI, per germline. Trimming pared 2 bases from V and 9 bases from J, leaving 11 bases between. The CDR3 sequence is CASSPSNSGEQFF. CDR3 DNA: TGTGCCAGCTCACCAAGTAATAGCGGTGAGCAGTTCTTC.

The chain combines TRBV27 with TRBJ2-7; D gene unclear. V was clipped by 6 bases and J by 6 bases, with 15 bases between them. This CDR3 has 13 amino acids. Germline V gives CDR1 MNHEY, CDR2 SMNVEV (reference sequence). The CDR3 is CASRFRLVGEQYF. CDR3 coding DNA: TGTGCCAGCAGATTCAGGCTAGTCGGCGAGCAGTACTTC.

CDR3 sequence reads: CASSPGGGFEPQHF. CDR3 coding DNA: TGTGCCAGCTCACCAGGGGGGGGGTTTGAGCCCCAGCATTTT. This sequence joins TRBV18 and TRBJ1-5; perhaps TRBD1 as D (5 bases). This CDR3 has 14 residues. Germline values: CDR1 KGHSH, CDR2 LQKENI. V shed 2 bases and J shed 8 bases, with 13 bases lying between them.

Here the CDR3 DNA reads TGTGCCAGCAGTAACACAGGATCCAACGTCCTGACTTTC. Protein product: CASSNTGSNVLTF. The chain links TRBV7-9 to TRBJ2-6; D is possibly TRBD1 (5 bases). The CDR3 is 13 residues long. V gave up 6 bases and J gave up 8 bases, with 11 bases separating them. Looked up from germline, CDR1 is SEHNR and CDR2 is FQNEAQ (reference sequence).

This clonotype occurred a few times. This chain connects TRBV7-9 to TRBJ2-5; D could derive from TRBD1 or TRBD2 (5 bases each). V was trimmed by 4 bases and J by 5 bases, leaving 14 bases between them. From germline, CDR1 is SEHNR and CDR2 FQNEAQ (reference sequence). The CDR3 totals 14 residues. The CDR3 sequence: CASSWDRPLETQYF. The CDR3 DNA reads as TGTGCCAGCAGCTGGGACCGTCCCCTGGAGACCCAGTACTTC.

V gene TRBV20-1 combines with J gene TRBJ2-3, with 11 nucleotides matching TRBD2. V dropped 3 bases and J dropped 8; count of bases not matched to a gene: 10. The V gene's germline CDR1 is DFQATT and CDR2 SNEGSKA (reference sequence). The CDR3 loop spans 15 amino acids. The CDR3 DNA sequence: TGCAGTGCTAGGGCTAGCGGGGGGCCGACGGTTACGCAGTATTTT. It encodes CSARASGGPTVTQYF.

Comment on this clonotype: One end of the junction fails to match germline, which may point to a read error. The genes are TRBV7-7 and TRBJ2-1, with D perhaps assigned TRBD1 or TRBD2 (5 bases each). Germline lookup yields CDR1 SSHAT and CDR2 FNYEAQ (reference sequence). The CDR3 is made up of 13 amino acids. The CDR3, as DNA: TGTGCTAGCAGTAAAGACAGAGGGTATGAGCAGTTCTTC. This sequence encodes CASSKDRGYEQFF.

This clonotype was seen only a few times. This chain connects TRBV30 to TRBJ1-1; TRBD1 agrees at 8 bases. The CDR3 has 14 residues. Trimming removed 3 bases from V and 2 bases from J; junction bases left unmatched: 5. Germline V gene lookup returns CDR1 GTSNPN and CDR2 SVGIG (reference sequence). CDR3 loop: CAWRGDRTNTEAFF. In DNA, the CDR3 is TGTGCCTGGAGAGGGGACAGGACAAACACTGAAGCTTTCTTT.

This clonotype has just a few counts. The CDR3 coding sequence is TGTGCCAGCTCAGGGGGGCAGGGTATCGATGAGCAGTTCTTC. Protein sequence: CASSGGQGIDEQFF. The chain couples TRBV18 to TRBJ2-1; D possibly uses TRBD1 or TRBD2 (6 bases each). Trimming took off 5 bases at V and 8 bases at J, with 16 bases between the two ends. Per the germline V gene, CDR1 is KGHSH and CDR2 is LQKENI. CDR3 size: 14 residues.

This clonotype was found many times. The chain employs TRBV12-3 or TRBV12-4 and TRBJ2-5; 8 positions agree with TRBD2. J was trimmed by 4 bases and V by 5 bases; bases with no gene match: 9. The CDR3 runs to 15 residues. The CDR3 coding sequence is TGTGCCAGCAGTATAACACGGGGGGGCCCAGAGACCCAGTACTTC. Residues: CASSITRGGPETQYF.

This clonotype has a handful of counts. The rearrangement joins TRBV4-3 to TRBJ2-3; perhaps D is TRBD1 or TRBD2 (5 bases each). Germline CDR1 is LGHNA and CDR2 is YSLEER. This CDR3 spans 14 amino acids. The V gene lost 2 bases and the J gene lost 4 bases, with 10 bases spanning the gap. The CDR3 protein is CASSQRGTSDTQYF. The CDR3 DNA reads as TGCGCCAGCAGCCAAAGAGGGACGTCAGATACGCAGTATTTT.

This sequence joins TRBV5-1 and TRBJ1-4, with 7 bases that match TRBD1. Germline CDR1 and CDR2: SGHRS and YFSETQ. The junction had 9 bases not matched to a gene; V was cut back by 3 bases and J by 1 base. The CDR3 consists of 17 residues. CDR3 protein: CASSSGTADLTNEKLFF. The CDR3 DNA is TGCGCCAGCAGCTCCGGGACAGCCGATCTAACTAATGAAAAACTGTTTTTT.

This clonotype was detected only once. The chain combines TRBV5-1 with TRBJ2-7, with 8 bases fitting TRBD2. CDR1 and CDR2 from the germline V gene are SGHRS and YFSETQ. V dropped 0 bases and J dropped 0; count of bases not matched to a gene: 5. There are 16 residues in the CDR3. This chain's CDR3 is CASSLDIAGNSYEQYF. The CDR3 nucleotides read TGCGCCAGCAGCTTGGATATAGCGGGGAACTCCTACGAGCAGTACTTC.

This clonotype was observed a handful of times. This chain uses TRBV7-2 with TRBJ2-3; TRBD2 agrees at 7 bases. The length of the CDR3 is 15 residues. The V gene end was trimmed by 5 bases and the J gene end by 4 bases; junction bases not matched to a gene: 9. In germline, CDR1 is SGHTA, CDR2 FQGNSA. The CDR3 nucleotides read TGTGCCAGCAGCGTGGGGGGGAGGGCTTCAGATACGCAGTATTTT. Translating gives CASSVGGRASDTQYF. Based on the CDR3 plus reference TRBV7-2 and TRBJ2-3, the full variable domain is GAGVSQSPSNKVTEKGKDVELRCDPISGHTALYWYRQSLGQGLEFLIYFQGNSAPDKSGLPSDRFSAERTGGSVSTLTIQRTQQEDSAVYLCASSVGGRASDTQYFGPGTRLTVL.